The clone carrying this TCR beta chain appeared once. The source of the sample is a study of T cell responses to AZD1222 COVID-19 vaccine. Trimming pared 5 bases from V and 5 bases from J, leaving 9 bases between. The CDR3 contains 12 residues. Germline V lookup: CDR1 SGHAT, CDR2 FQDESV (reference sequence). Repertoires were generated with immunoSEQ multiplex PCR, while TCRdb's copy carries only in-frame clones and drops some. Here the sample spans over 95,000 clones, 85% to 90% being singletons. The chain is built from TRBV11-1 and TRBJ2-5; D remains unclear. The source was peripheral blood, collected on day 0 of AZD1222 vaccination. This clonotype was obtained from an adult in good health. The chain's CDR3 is CASSPARETQYF. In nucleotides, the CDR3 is TGTGCCAGCAGCCCAGCAAGGGAGACCCAGTACTTC. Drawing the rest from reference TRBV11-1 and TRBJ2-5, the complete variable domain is EAEVAQSPRYKITEKSQAVAFWCDPISGHATLYWYRQILGQGPELLVQFQDESVVDDSQLPKDRFSAERLKGVDSTLKIQPAELGDSAMYLCASSPARETQYFGPGTRLLVL.